This T cell receptor (beta chain) originates from a study of response to subunit inactivated influenza vaccine. In this sample, this clonotype turned up a few times. What it binds is not known. From the RT-PCR reads, TCRdb called clonotypes with MiXCR, one entry per CDR3 protein. The data contain more than 200,000 distinct CDR3 sequences, 9% to 15% of them singletons. V was clipped by 6 bases and J by 6 bases, with 8 bases between them. The CDR3 sequence is 12 residues long. From germline, CDR1 is MNHEY and CDR2 SMNVEV (reference sequence). Study findings and constraints: Authors suggested that a seasonal influenza vaccination recruits few new T cells each time.

The sequence came from a middle-aged man who received an inactivated influenza vaccine. The chain carries TRBV27 and TRBJ2-2, with D possibly being TRBD1 (6 bases). Here the sequenced sample was non-naive T cells sorted from PBMCs, taken less than 15 days before vaccination. Written as DNA, the CDR3 is TGTGCCAGCAGAACAGGGCCCGGGGAGCTGTTTTTT. This sequence encodes CASRTGPGELFF.